Below are 22 T cell receptor beta chains sequenced from a single sample in a study of blood T cell repertoires in COVID-19. Data came from immunoSEQ multiplex PCR; TCRdb stores just in-frame clones and leaves some out. Seen here are 200,000 to 250,000 clones, approximately 85% observed once, and the top ten hold about 4.5%. The specimen was peripheral blood. The source of these receptors is a woman between 70 and 85 years old with acute or convalescent COVID-19.

V is TRBV5-8 and J is TRBJ1-5, with 9 bases aligning to TRBD1. The V segment lost 4 bases and the J segment 4 bases; nucleotides outside the gene matches: 6. In germline, CDR1 is SGHTS, CDR2 YDEGEE. The CDR3 is 15 amino acids. The CDR3 loop is CASSTTGGRNQPQHF. Here the CDR3 DNA reads TGTGCCAGCAGCACGACAGGGGGGAGGAATCAGCCCCAGCATTTT.

This rearrangement joins TRBV7-9 to TRBJ2-3, with D possibly matching TRBD2 (5 bases). V gave up 2 bases and J gave up 1 base, with 13 bases separating them. Germline assignment: CDR1 SEHNR and CDR2 FQNEAQ (reference sequence). The CDR3 is 16 amino acids. The DNA for the CDR3 is TGTGCCAGCAGCTTATCCCGAGGGATCGGCACAGATACGCAGTATTTT. Its translation: CASSLSRGIGTDTQYF. The variable domain in full, completed from reference TRBV7-9 and TRBJ2-3, reads DTGVSQNPRHKITKRGQNVTFRCDPISEHNRLYWYRQTLGQGPEFLTYFQNEAQLEKSRLLSDRFSAERPKGSFSTLEIQRTEQGDSAMYLCASSLSRGIGTDTQYFGPGTRLTVL.

This chain uses TRBV7-2 with TRBJ1-3, with D unresolved. The V and J ends lost 6 bases and 0 bases respectively, with 12 bases between them. Germline CDR1 SGHTA, CDR2 FQGNSA. The CDR3 sequence is 15 residues long. DNA of the CDR3: TGTGCCAGCAGAGCGGTGGGGAGCTCTGGAAACACCATATATTTT. Protein product: CASRAVGSSGNTIYF.

This clone was observed a handful of times. J is TRBJ1-5 and V is TRBV6-5, with D perhaps TRBD1 (6 bases). The germline CDR1 and CDR2 sequences are MNHEY and SVGAGI. The CDR3 runs 13 residues. V was trimmed by 8 bases and J by 0 bases, leaving 8 bases between them. This CDR3 is CASRGHSNQPQHF. The DNA for the CDR3 is TGTGCCAGCCGGGGACATAGCAATCAGCCCCAGCATTTT.

In this sample, this clone turned up many times. The genes are TRBV24-1 and TRBJ1-2; TRBD1 matches at 10 bases. Germline V gene sequence: CDR1 KGHDR, CDR2 SFDVKD. The CDR3 is made up of 14 amino acids. V trimming: 9 bases; J trimming: 3 bases; junction bases outside the gene matches: 6. The CDR3 DNA is TGTGCCACCCCGGGACAGGGGACCTACTATGGCTACACCTTC. Its protein is CATPGQGTYYGYTF.

The rearrangement links TRBV11-2 to TRBJ1-6, with D possibly being TRBD1 (6 bases). CDR3 size: 14 residues. Trimming stripped 5 bases from V and 4 bases from J, with 9 bases between. Germline assignment: CDR1 SGHAT and CDR2 FQNNGV. DNA of the CDR3: TGTGCCAGCAGCCGGGACATGTATAATTCACCCCTCCACTTT. This translates into CASSRDMYNSPLHF.

This chain connects TRBV4-2 to TRBJ2-1; maybe TRBD2 (5 bases). The germline CDR1 and CDR2 sequences are LGHNA and YNFKEQ. V was cut by 0 bases and J by 9 bases, with 18 bases left in between. The CDR3 runs 16 residues. CDR3 in DNA: TGTGCCAGCAGCCAAGAAAGCGGCAGCCCTGTGGCTGAGCAGTTCTTC. Protein product: CASSQESGSPVAEQFF.

This chain joins TRBV5-1 and TRBJ1-4; 9 bases align to TRBD1. The V gene end was trimmed by 5 bases and the J gene end by 5 bases; junction bases not matched to a gene: 4. The CDR3 totals 14 residues. Germline lookup yields CDR1 SGHRS and CDR2 YFSETQ. CDR3 nucleotides: TGCGCCAGCAGTTACGGGACAGGGAATGAAAAACTGTTTTTT. Protein sequence: CASSYGTGNEKLFF.

This clone has just a few counts. Distinct nucleotide sequences in the sample also encode this CDR3. The rearrangement joins TRBV6-6 to TRBJ2-7; 8 nucleotides agree with TRBD1. After removal of 0 bases from V and 5 bases from J, the junction contained 3 bases not matched to a gene. Germline V gives CDR1 MNHNY, CDR2 SVGAGI (reference sequence). The CDR3 runs 14 residues. The CDR3, as DNA: TGTGCCAGCAGTTACTCCGCAGGGGGCGACGAGCAGTACTTC. As protein: CASSYSAGGDEQYF.

The chain employs TRBV5-1 and TRBJ2-7; D is possibly TRBD2 (5 bases). The CDR3 covers 15 residues. Trimming shortened V by 6 bases and J by 2 bases, and 18 bases separated the two germline ends. Looked up from germline, CDR1 is SGHRS and CDR2 is YFSETQ. The CDR3 DNA follows: TGCGCCAGCACCCCCTGGGGTGAGGGTACCTACGAGCAGTACTTC. Its translation: CASTPWGEGTYEQYF.

The J gene is TRBJ1-5, the V gene TRBV27; D is ambiguous. Trimming removed 6 bases at V and 6 bases at J, with 12 bases between. CDR3 length equals 13 residues. Germline loops: CDR1 MNHEY, CDR2 SMNVEV (reference sequence). CDR3 nucleotide sequence: TGTGCCAGCAGGTTGGGAGTTGCTCAGCCCCAGCATTTT. Amino acids: CASRLGVAQPQHF.

This clone was recorded many times. V gene TRBV5-4 combines with J gene TRBJ2-5; 8 bases map to TRBD1. The CDR3 runs to 15 residues. Losses at the gene ends were 3 bases for V and 4 bases for J; bases not matched to a gene: 8. In germline, CDR1 is SGHNT, CDR2 YYREEE (reference sequence). CDR3 residues: CASSYGQGMGETQYF. CDR3 nucleotides: TGTGCCAGCAGCTACGGACAGGGTATGGGAGAGACCCAGTACTTC.

CDR3 protein: CAISTTTGGSPLHF. CDR3 sequence (DNA): TGTGCCATCAGCACTACAACAGGGGGATCACCCCTCCACTTT. The rearrangement uses TRBV10-3 and TRBJ1-6, with 8 bases aligning to TRBD1. The CDR3 runs to 14 residues. The germline CDR1 and CDR2 sequences are ENHRY and SYGVKD. V lost 6 bases and J lost 10; bases outside the gene matches: 8.

V is TRBV29-1 and J is TRBJ2-3; D is uncertain. The CDR3 totals 14 residues. Looked up from germline, CDR1 is SQVTM and CDR2 is ANQGSEA. V lost 3 bases, J lost 0 bases, and 10 bases lay in between. CDR3 in amino acids: CSVDLGPSTDTQYF. In nucleotides, the CDR3 is TGCAGCGTTGATTTGGGCCCGAGCACAGATACGCAGTATTTT.

This sequence joins TRBV19 and TRBJ2-5, with a tentative D call TRBD1 (6 bases). Deletions cut 1 base from V and 5 bases from J, with 11 bases between. This CDR3 contains 14 residues. From germline, CDR1 is LNHDA and CDR2 SQIVND (reference sequence). The CDR3: CASSIGGRGETQYF. The DNA of the CDR3 is TGTGCCAGTAGTATAGGGGGGCGAGGGGAGACCCAGTACTTC.

The table lists this clone with a count of one. The V and J genes are TRBV7-2 and TRBJ2-2; maybe TRBD1 (8 bases). There are 15 residues in the CDR3. V was pared by 2 bases and J by 4 bases, with 11 bases between. Germline CDR1 and CDR2: SGHTA and FQGNSA. CDR3 protein: CASSLNRGGTGELFF. The CDR3 coding sequence is TGTGCCAGCAGCTTAAACAGGGGGGGCACCGGGGAGCTGTTTTTT.

Only a few counts were recorded for this clone. The J gene is TRBJ2-3, the V gene TRBV5-6; 10 nucleotides line up with TRBD2. The ends lost 2 bases at V and 1 base at J; junction bases unmatched: 4. The CDR3 sequence is 16 residues long. Germline V gene lookup returns CDR1 SGHDT and CDR2 YYEEEE. The CDR3 sequence is CASSFGAGGGTDTQYF. CDR3 nucleotide sequence: TGTGCCAGCAGCTTTGGAGCGGGGGGGGGCACAGATACGCAGTATTTT. Full variable domain (rest looked up from reference TRBV5-6 and TRBJ2-3): DAGVTQSPTHLIKTRGQQVTLRCSPKSGHDTVSWYQQALGQGPQFIFQYYEEEERQRGNFPDRFSGHQFPNYSSELNVNALLLGDSALYLCASSFGAGGGTDTQYFGPGTRLTVL.

The CDR3 region is CASTGSSGANVLTF. CDR3 DNA: TGTGCCAGTACAGGGAGCTCTGGGGCCAACGTCCTGACTTTC. The chain couples TRBV13 to TRBJ2-6; TRBD1 is a possible D gene (6 bases). With 9 bases removed from V and 0 bases from J, the gap between germline ends came to 9 bases. The germline CDR1 and CDR2 sequences are PRHDT and FYEKMQ (reference sequence). The CDR3 totals 14 residues.

In its sample, this clone was seen a few times. For the CDR3, the DNA is TGTGCCAGCAGCAAAGGAAGCCACACTATGACCCAGCATTTT. Protein product: CASSKGSHTMTQHF. The J gene is TRBJ1-5, the V gene TRBV21-1. TRBV21-1 counts as a pseudogene. CDR3 length equals 14 residues.

V usage is TRBV3-1 (or the pseudogene TRBV3-2) and J usage is TRBJ2-5; 8 bases match TRBD1. Germline V CDR1 and CDR2: LGHDT, YNNKEL (reference sequence). The length of the CDR3 is 14 residues. Trimming removed 0 bases from V and 7 bases from J; junction bases left unmatched: 4. CDR3 in amino acids: CASSQEGDRRTQYF. CDR3 DNA: TGTGCCAGCAGCCAAGAAGGGGACAGGAGGACCCAGTACTTC.

V is TRBV14 and J is TRBJ2-1; TRBD2 matches 13 bases. There are 16 residues in the CDR3. J lost 10 bases, V lost 6 bases, and 12 bases had no gene match. In germline, CDR1 is SGHDN, CDR2 FVKESK. CDR3 nucleotides: TGTGCCAGCAGTCCTGGGCAGGGACTAGCGGGGTCAGAGCAGTTCTTC. This gives the protein CASSPGQGLAGSEQFF.

In its sample, this clone was seen once. J is TRBJ1-5 and V is TRBV6-5; TRBD1 aligns across 8 bases. Germline CDR1 is MNHEY and CDR2 is SVGAGI. The CDR3 is made up of 15 amino acids. V lost 6 bases to trimming and J lost 4 bases; unmatched junction nucleotides: 8. Here the CDR3 reads CASRRTGRPNQPQHF. Written as DNA, the CDR3 is TGTGCCAGCAGACGGACAGGGAGGCCTAATCAGCCCCAGCATTTT.